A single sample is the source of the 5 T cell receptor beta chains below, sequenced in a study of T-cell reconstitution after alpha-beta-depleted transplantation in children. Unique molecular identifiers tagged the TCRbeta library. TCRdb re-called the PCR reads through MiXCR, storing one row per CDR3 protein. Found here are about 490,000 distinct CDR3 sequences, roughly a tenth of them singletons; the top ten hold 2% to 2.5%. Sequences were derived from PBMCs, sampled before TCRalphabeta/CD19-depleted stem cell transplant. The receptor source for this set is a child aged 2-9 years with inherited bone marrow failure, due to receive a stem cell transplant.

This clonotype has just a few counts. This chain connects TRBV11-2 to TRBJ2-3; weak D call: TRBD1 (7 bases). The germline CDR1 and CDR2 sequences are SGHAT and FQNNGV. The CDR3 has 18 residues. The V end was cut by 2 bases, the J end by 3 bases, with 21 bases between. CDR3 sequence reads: CASSLYRGGEYGTDTQYF. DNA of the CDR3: TGTGCCAGCAGCTTATACAGGGGCGGGGAGTACGGGACAGATACGCAGTATTTT.

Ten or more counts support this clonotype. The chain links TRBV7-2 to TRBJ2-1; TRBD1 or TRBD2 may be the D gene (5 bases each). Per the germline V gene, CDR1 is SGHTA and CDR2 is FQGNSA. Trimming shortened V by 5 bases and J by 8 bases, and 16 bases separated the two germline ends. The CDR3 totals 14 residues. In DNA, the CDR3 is TGTGCCAGCAGCCCCGGGACCCATCTTCATGAGCAGTTCTTC. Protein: CASSPGTHLHEQFF.

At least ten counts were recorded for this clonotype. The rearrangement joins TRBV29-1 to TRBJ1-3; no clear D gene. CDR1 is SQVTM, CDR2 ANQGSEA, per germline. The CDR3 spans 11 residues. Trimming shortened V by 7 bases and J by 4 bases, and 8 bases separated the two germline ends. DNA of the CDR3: TGCAGCGCCTCTTGGGGAAACACCATATATTTT. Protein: CSASWGNTIYF.

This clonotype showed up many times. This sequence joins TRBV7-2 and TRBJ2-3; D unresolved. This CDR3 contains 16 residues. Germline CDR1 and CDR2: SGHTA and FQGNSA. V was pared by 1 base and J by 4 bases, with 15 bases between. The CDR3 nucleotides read TGTGCCAGCAGCTTAGTAGGCCGGTATAGGGCAGATACGCAGTATTTT. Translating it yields CASSLVGRYRADTQYF.

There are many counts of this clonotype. CDR3 nucleotides: TGTGCCAGCAGCTGGGGACTAGCGGGAGGGACTGGCGAGCAGTACTTC. Translating it yields CASSWGLAGGTGEQYF. The V gene is TRBV12-3 or TRBV12-4, the J gene TRBJ2-7; 16 bases match TRBD2. Germline trimming cut 6 bases from V and 6 bases from J; bases unmatched to any gene: 8. The CDR3 is 16 amino acids.